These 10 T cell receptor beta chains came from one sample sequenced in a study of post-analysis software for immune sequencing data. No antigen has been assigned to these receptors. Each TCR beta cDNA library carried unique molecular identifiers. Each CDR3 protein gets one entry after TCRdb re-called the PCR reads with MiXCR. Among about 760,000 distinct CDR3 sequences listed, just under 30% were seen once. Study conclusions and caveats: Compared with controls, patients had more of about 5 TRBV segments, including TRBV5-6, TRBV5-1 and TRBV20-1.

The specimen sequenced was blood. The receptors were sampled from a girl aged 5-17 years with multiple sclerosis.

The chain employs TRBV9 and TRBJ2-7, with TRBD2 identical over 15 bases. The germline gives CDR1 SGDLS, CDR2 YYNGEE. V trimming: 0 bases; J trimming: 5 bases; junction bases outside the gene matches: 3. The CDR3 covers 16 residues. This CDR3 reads CASSVGTSGRADEQYF. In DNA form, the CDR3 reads TGTGCCAGCAGCGTAGGGACTAGCGGGAGGGCTGACGAGCAGTACTTC.

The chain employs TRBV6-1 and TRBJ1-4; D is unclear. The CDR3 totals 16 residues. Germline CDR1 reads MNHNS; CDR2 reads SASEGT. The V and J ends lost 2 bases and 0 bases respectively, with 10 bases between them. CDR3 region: CASSERSGATNEKLFF. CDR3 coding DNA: TGTGCCAGCAGTGAACGTAGTGGAGCAACTAATGAAAAACTGTTTTTT.

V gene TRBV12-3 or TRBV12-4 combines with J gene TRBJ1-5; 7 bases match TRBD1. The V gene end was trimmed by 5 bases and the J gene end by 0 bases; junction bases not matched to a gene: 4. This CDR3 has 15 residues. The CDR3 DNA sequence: TGTGCCAGCAGTCGGGACAGCCTTAGCAATCAGCCCCAGCATTTT. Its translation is CASSRDSLSNQPQHF.

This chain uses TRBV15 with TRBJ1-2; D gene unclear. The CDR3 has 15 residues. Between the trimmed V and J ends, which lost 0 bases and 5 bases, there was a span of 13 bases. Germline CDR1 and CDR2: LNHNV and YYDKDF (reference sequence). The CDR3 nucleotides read TGTGCCACCAGCAGAGATTCTGGCACCCTATATGGCTACACCTTC. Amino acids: CATSRDSGTLYGYTF.

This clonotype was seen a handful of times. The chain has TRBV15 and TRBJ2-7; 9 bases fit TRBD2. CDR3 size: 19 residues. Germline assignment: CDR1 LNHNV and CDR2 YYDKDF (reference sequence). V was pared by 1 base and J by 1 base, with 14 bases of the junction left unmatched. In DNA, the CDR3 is TGTGCCACCAGCAGAGCCATTTATAGGGCTAGCGGGATGTCCTACGAGCAGTACTTC. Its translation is CATSRAIYRASGMSYEQYF.

CDR3 protein: CASSQSTGVVHEQYF. For the CDR3, the DNA is TGTGCCAGCAGTCAGAGTACAGGGGTCGTCCACGAGCAGTACTTC. This chain connects TRBV28 to TRBJ2-4; 7 bases are a match to TRBD1. The J call may be incorrect, as the DNA end agrees better with TRBJ2-7. Per the germline V gene, CDR1 is MDHEN and CDR2 is SYDVKM. This CDR3 spans 15 amino acids.

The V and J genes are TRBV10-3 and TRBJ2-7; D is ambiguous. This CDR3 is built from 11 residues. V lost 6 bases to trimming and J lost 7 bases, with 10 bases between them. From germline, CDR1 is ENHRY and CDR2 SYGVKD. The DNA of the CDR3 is TGTGCCATCAGCGTCGACAATGAGCAGTACTTC. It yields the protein CAISVDNEQYF.

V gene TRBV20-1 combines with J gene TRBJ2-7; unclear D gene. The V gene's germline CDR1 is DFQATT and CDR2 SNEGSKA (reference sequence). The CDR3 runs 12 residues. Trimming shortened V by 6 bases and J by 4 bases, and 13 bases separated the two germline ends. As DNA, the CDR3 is TGCAGTGCAACTCCCTGGGGATACGAGCAGTACTTC. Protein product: CSATPWGYEQYF.

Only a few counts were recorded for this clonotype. CDR3 nucleotides: TGTGCCAGCAGCCAAGTCTTCAGCGGGAGGGGCACAGATACGCAGTATTTT. This gives the protein CASSQVFSGRGTDTQYF. V gene TRBV3-1 combines with J gene TRBJ2-3; TRBD2 agrees at 10 bases. With 1 base clipped from V and 1 base from J, the junction kept 5 bases outside the gene matches. In germline, CDR1 is LGHDT, CDR2 YNNKEL (reference sequence). The CDR3 contains 17 residues.

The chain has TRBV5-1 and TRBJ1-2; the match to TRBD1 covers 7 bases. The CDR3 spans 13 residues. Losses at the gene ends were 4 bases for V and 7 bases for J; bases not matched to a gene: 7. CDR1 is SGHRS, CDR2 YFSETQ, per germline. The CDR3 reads CASSVTGNSGYTF. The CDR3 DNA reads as TGCGCCAGCAGCGTGACAGGGAACAGTGGCTACACCTTC.